The entry that follows covers one TCR beta chain sequence. Under the authors' procedure: Reference gene primers were amplified, and this amplification served to estimate nucleated cell counts. This table comes from immunoSEQ multiplex PCR, and its TCRdb copy is limited to in-frame clones, with some not included. For V, J and clone size, that table is used; D and trimming come from the DNA. Of approximately 500,000 clones in the sample, approximately 85% were seen once. The data originate from a study of blood T cell repertoires in COVID-19. Turning to the study itself: Samples came from the United States, Italy and Spain, spanning acute and convalescent COVID-19. Nucleic acid was either cDNA or gDNA, and it came from T cells, B-cell-depleted T cells, or PBMCs.

The CDR3 extends over 15 amino acids. Per the germline V gene, CDR1 is GTSNPN and CDR2 is SVGIG (reference sequence). Losses at the gene ends were 3 bases for V and 4 bases for J; bases not matched to a gene: 8. V usage is TRBV30 and J usage is TRBJ1-1; 10 nucleotides agree with TRBD1. Sequencing was performed on peripheral blood. The clonotype originates from a human donor in a cohort sampled during active COVID-19. CDR3 region: CAWSQGQGLPTEAFF. The CDR3 coding sequence is TGTGCCTGGAGCCAGGGACAGGGGCTCCCCACTGAAGCTTTCTTT.